This TCR beta chain was obtained from a study of T cells after somatic rescue of genetic block. Profiled with immunoSEQ multiplex PCR; TCRdb holds only in-frame clones, not every one. The sample lists 55,000 to 75,000 clones, around 93% occurring once. This CDR3 comprises 13 residues. Germline V gives CDR1 SGHNT, CDR2 YYREEE (reference sequence). The trim removed 7 bases at V and 4 bases at J, leaving 6 bases unmatched. The source material was peripheral blood mononuclear cells (PBMCs). The chain links TRBV5-4 to TRBJ2-7; 9 bases agree with TRBD1. This sequence originates from a man between 35 and 55 years old. DNA for the CDR3: TGTGCCAGCCACAGGGACAGGGCTTACGAGCAGTACTTC. Translation: CASHRDRAYEQYF. The whole variable domain, filled in from reference TRBV5-4 and TRBJ2-7, reads ETGVTQSPTHLIKTRGQQVTLRCSSQSGHNTVSWYQQALGQGPQFIFQYYREEENGRGNFPPRFSGLQFPNYSSELNVNALELDDSALYLCASHRDRAYEQYFGPGTRLTVT.